These 20 T cell receptor beta chains originate from one sample sequenced in a study of T cell changes during pregnancy in multiple sclerosis. Here immunoSEQ multiplex PCR was the method, and the copy in TCRdb shows in-frame clones only, minus some. The table includes roughly 84,000 clones, just over 90% detected once. The material sequenced was peripheral blood, taken in the third trimester of pregnancy. The receptors originated from a female donor in good health, enrolled as a control in a pregnancy study.

The chain has TRBV2 and TRBJ1-2; TRBD1 might be the D (5 bases). The CDR3 loop spans 13 amino acids. V was cut by 10 bases and J by 1 base, with 13 bases left in between. Germline-derived CDR1 and CDR2 are SNHLY and FYNNEI. CDR3 sequence: CATSRDFNYGYTF. As DNA, the CDR3 is TGTGCCACGAGCCGGGACTTTAACTATGGCTACACCTTC.

The sample holds one count of this clone. This chain connects TRBV7-2 to TRBJ2-3; 7 bases are shared with TRBD2. The length of the CDR3 is 16 residues. The V gene's germline CDR1 is SGHTA and CDR2 FQGNSA. Unmatched junction bases numbered 11, after V lost 5 bases and J lost 3 bases. The CDR3 DNA follows: TGTGCCAGCAGCCTACTCATAGCGGGCGGGACAGATACGCAGTATTTT. As protein: CASSLLIAGGTDTQYF.

As concerns this clone: One end of the junction fails to match germline, which may point to a read error. V usage is TRBV29-1 and J usage is TRBJ2-7; D may be TRBD2 (6 bases). The CDR3 totals 12 residues. CDR1 is SQVTM and CDR2 is ANQGSEA in the germline V gene. CDR3 DNA sequence: TGCAGCGCTAATGGACCTACGGGACTGGCATTCTTC. Translation: CSANGPTGLAFF.

J is TRBJ2-7 and V is TRBV18, with 9 bases matching TRBD2. This CDR3 contains 15 residues. CDR1 is KGHSH and CDR2 is LQKENI in the germline V gene. J was trimmed by 0 bases and V by 2 bases; bases with no gene match: 2. This CDR3 reads CASSPNSGSSYEQYF. The CDR3, as DNA: TGTGCCAGCTCACCAAATAGCGGGAGCTCCTACGAGCAGTACTTC.

V gene TRBV5-1 combines with J gene TRBJ2-3; 8 bases agree with TRBD2. In germline, CDR1 is SGHRS, CDR2 YFSETQ. Trimming removed 2 bases from V and 3 bases from J; junction bases left unmatched: 5. The CDR3 length is 15 residues. The CDR3 region is CASSFSGEWTDTQYF. The DNA for the CDR3 is TGCGCCAGCAGCTTTAGCGGGGAATGGACAGATACGCAGTATTTT.

The J gene is TRBJ2-2, the V gene TRBV27; D is possibly TRBD1 (5 bases). V was clipped by 5 bases and J by 5 bases, with 12 bases between them. CDR3 length: 14 amino acids. Germline loops: CDR1 MNHEY, CDR2 SMNVEV (reference sequence). CDR3 loop: CASSTDSGTGELFF. The CDR3 DNA follows: TGTGCCAGCAGTACTGACTCAGGGACCGGGGAGCTGTTTTTT.

This chain joins TRBV25-1 and TRBJ2-1; TRBD2 matches at 13 bases. The V segment lost 4 bases and the J segment 2 bases; nucleotides outside the gene matches: 5. The germline V gene has CDR1 MGHDK and CDR2 SYGVNS. The CDR3 covers 17 residues. For the CDR3, the DNA is TGTGCCAGCAGTGCCCCCGGGACTAGCGGGACCTACAATGAGCAGTTCTTC. Translation: CASSAPGTSGTYNEQFF.

The chain couples TRBV7-9 to TRBJ1-4; unclear D gene. The V gene lost 7 bases and the J gene lost 8 bases, with 11 bases spanning the gap. Germline V gene sequence: CDR1 SEHNR, CDR2 FQNEAQ (reference sequence). This CDR3 has 12 amino acids. The CDR3 here is CASTHPEEKLFF. The CDR3 bases are TGTGCCAGCACACACCCGGAGGAAAAACTGTTTTTT.

The V call is TRBV27, the J call TRBJ2-3; 7 nucleotides line up with TRBD1. V lost 11 bases to trimming and J lost 3 bases; unmatched junction nucleotides: 5. This CDR3 has 12 residues. Looked up from germline, CDR1 is MNHEY and CDR2 is SMNVEV (reference sequence). CDR3 sequence reads: CAAGGWTDTQYF. CDR3 DNA sequence: TGTGCCGCAGGGGGTTGGACAGATACGCAGTATTTT.

The gene calls are TRBV5-1 and TRBJ2-3; 10 positions agree with TRBD2. Germline CDR1 and CDR2: SGHRS and YFSETQ. The CDR3 contains 18 residues. With 0 bases clipped from V and 4 bases from J, the junction kept 11 bases outside the gene matches. In DNA form, the CDR3 reads TGCGCCAGCAGCTTGGTGCCTAGCGGGAGAACCCGGCCAGATACGCAGTATTTT. Translated: CASSLVPSGRTRPDTQYF.

The rearrangement links TRBV28 to TRBJ1-1; no firm D call. This CDR3 comprises 14 residues. From germline, CDR1 is MDHEN and CDR2 SYDVKM. V was cut by 3 bases and J by 1 base, with 9 bases left in between. The CDR3 region is CASSLLLANTEAFF. CDR3 sequence (DNA): TGTGCCAGCAGTTTGCTCTTAGCGAACACTGAAGCTTTCTTT.

This chain uses TRBV11-2 with TRBJ1-2; D gene uncertain. Germline CDR1 is SGHAT and CDR2 is FQNNGV. V lost 3 bases, J lost 2 bases, and 7 bases lay in between. This CDR3 is 13 amino acids long. The CDR3 protein is CASSLRANYGYTF. In nucleotides, the CDR3 is TGTGCCAGCAGCTTGCGGGCGAACTATGGCTACACCTTC.

The CDR3 is CSAASSYEQYF. The CDR3, as DNA: TGCAGTGCTGCCAGCTCCTACGAGCAGTACTTC. This sequence joins TRBV20-1 and TRBJ2-7; the D is unclear. In germline, CDR1 is DFQATT, CDR2 SNEGSKA (reference sequence). This CDR3 is built from 11 residues. Trimming stripped 5 bases from V and 0 bases from J, with 5 bases between.

The rearrangement links TRBV6-1 to TRBJ2-1, with TRBD1 as a possible D gene (6 bases). Germline CDR1 reads MNHNS; CDR2 reads SASEGT. V was shortened by 1 base and J by 7 bases, with 20 bases between the two germline ends. The CDR3 is 17 residues long. CDR3 sequence reads: CASSEVKYGTGINEQFF. CDR3 sequence (DNA): TGTGCCAGCAGTGAAGTTAAGTATGGTACAGGGATTAATGAGCAGTTCTTC.

The rearrangement links TRBV7-9 to TRBJ1-2; perhaps TRBD1 as D (5 bases). The V and J ends lost 0 bases and 0 bases respectively, with 17 bases between them. There are 18 residues in the CDR3. CDR1 SEHNR and CDR2 FQNEAQ come from the germline V gene (reference sequence). CDR3 in amino acids: CASSLAEPREGSNYGYTF. CDR3 coding DNA: TGTGCCAGCAGCTTAGCTGAACCCAGGGAAGGATCTAACTATGGCTACACCTTC.

This clone was counted a few times. The chain joins TRBV5-4 to TRBJ1-1; TRBD1 is a possible D gene (6 bases). This CDR3 comprises 15 residues. V was cut by 0 bases and J by 5 bases, with 14 bases left in between. Per germline, CDR1 SGHNT and CDR2 YYREEE (reference sequence). CDR3 coding DNA: TGTGCCAGCAGCTTGGTGGCAGGGGCTCAGACTGAAGCTTTCTTT. Translating gives CASSLVAGAQTEAFF.

The gene calls are TRBV28 and TRBJ1-5, with 7 nucleotides matching TRBD1. CDR1 and CDR2 from the germline V gene are MDHEN and SYDVKM. V was clipped by 8 bases and J by 6 bases; unmatched bases: 7. This CDR3 comprises 13 residues. The CDR3 nucleotides are TGTGCCAGCCGAACAGGGGCCGGTCAGCCCCAGCATTTT. Translation: CASRTGAGQPQHF.

This chain joins TRBV28 and TRBJ2-7, with 9 nucleotides matching TRBD1. Trimming cost V 4 bases and J 5 bases; bases outside gene matches: 6. Germline V CDR1 and CDR2: MDHEN, SYDVKM. CDR3 length: 14 residues. The CDR3 sequence is CASSYRDRANEQYF. The CDR3 DNA is TGTGCCAGCAGTTACCGGGACAGGGCTAACGAGCAGTACTTC.

This clone was seen just once. The chain couples TRBV4-1 to TRBJ1-5; D not resolved. V was clipped by 4 bases and J by 3 bases, with 13 bases between them. CDR1 is MGHRA and CDR2 is YSYEKL in the germline V gene. The CDR3 runs to 15 residues. CDR3 coding DNA: TGCGCCAGCAGCCGTCTCCCGGGGTACAATCAGCCCCAGCATTTT. Translated, it gives CASSRLPGYNQPQHF.

The V and J genes are TRBV28 and TRBJ2-1; D is unresolved. V was clipped by 4 bases and J by 0 bases, with 13 bases between them. Per germline, CDR1 MDHEN and CDR2 SYDVKM. The CDR3 spans 16 residues. CDR3 region: CASSSPDSYSYNEQFF. CDR3 in DNA: TGTGCCAGCAGTTCCCCTGATTCCTACTCCTACAATGAGCAGTTCTTC.